This record covers a single T cell receptor (beta chain). Its specificity is not known. Trimming took 4 bases from V and 5 from J; bases not matched to a gene: 7. The V gene's germline CDR1 is KGHSY and CDR2 FQNENV. There are 15 residues in the CDR3. This sample was included in a study of human T cells and chemical hapten exposure. Study-wide results and limits: Expanded TCRs grouped into significantly more large CDR3 similarity clusters than controls produced.

This sample's time point: pre-sensitization, week 0. Treatment here: therapeutic diphenylcyclopropenone sensitization with weekly scalp DPC. TCRdb used MiXCR to reprocess the RACE reads, holding one entry per CDR3 protein. The repertoire includes approximately 400,000 distinct CDR3 sequences, around 5.5% of them detected once, and around 2.6% sits in the top ten. Sample: whole blood, taken in connection with sensitization to the hapten diphenylcyclopropenone (DPC). The sequence came from a woman aged 45-65 years with alopecia areata. Some clones in this sample may be carry-over from other donors' samples. V is TRBV16 and J is TRBJ2-3, with 9 bases fitting TRBD1. The DNA of the CDR3 is TGTGCCAGCAGCCTGCGGACAGGGGCGGGAGATACGCAGTATTTT. The encoded protein is CASSLRTGAGDTQYF.